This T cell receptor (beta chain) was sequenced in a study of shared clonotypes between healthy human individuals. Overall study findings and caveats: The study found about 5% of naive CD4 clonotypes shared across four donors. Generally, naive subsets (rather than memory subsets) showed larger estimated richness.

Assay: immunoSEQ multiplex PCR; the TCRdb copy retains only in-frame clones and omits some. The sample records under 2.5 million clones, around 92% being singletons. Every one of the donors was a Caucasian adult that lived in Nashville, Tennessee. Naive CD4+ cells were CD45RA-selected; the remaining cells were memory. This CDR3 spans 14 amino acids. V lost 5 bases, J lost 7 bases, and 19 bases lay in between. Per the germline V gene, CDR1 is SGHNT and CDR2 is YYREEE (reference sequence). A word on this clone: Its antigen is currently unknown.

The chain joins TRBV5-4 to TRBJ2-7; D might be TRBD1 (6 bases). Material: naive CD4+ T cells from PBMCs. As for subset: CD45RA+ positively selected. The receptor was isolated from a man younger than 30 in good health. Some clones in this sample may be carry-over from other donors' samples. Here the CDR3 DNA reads TGTGCCAGCAGGACCGGGACATCGGGTGGGGAGCAGTACTTC. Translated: CASRTGTSGGEQYF.